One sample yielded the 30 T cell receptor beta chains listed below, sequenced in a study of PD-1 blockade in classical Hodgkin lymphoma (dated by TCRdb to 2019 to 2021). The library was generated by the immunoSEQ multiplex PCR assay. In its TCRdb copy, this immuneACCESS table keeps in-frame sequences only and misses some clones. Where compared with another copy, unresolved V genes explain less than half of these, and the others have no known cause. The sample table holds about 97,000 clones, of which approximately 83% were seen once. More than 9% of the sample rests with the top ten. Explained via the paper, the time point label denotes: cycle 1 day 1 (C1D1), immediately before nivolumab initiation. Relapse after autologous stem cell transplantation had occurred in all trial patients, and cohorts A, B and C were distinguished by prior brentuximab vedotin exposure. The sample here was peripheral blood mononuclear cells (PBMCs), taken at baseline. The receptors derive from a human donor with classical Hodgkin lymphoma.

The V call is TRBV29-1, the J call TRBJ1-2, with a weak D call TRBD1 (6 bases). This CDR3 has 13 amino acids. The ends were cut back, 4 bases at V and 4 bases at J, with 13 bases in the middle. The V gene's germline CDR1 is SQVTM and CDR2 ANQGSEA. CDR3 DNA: TGCAGCGTTGCGGACAGCCCTGGCTATGGCTACACCTTC. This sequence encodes CSVADSPGYGYTF.

Written as DNA, the CDR3 is TGCGCCAGCAGCTTGGAAGGGCGCAACGAGCAGTACTTC. Translation: CASSLEGRNEQYF. This chain uses TRBV5-1 with TRBJ2-7; unclear D gene. The V end was cut by 0 bases, the J end by 5 bases, with 9 bases between. Looked up from germline, CDR1 is SGHRS and CDR2 is YFSETQ. The CDR3 is 13 residues long.

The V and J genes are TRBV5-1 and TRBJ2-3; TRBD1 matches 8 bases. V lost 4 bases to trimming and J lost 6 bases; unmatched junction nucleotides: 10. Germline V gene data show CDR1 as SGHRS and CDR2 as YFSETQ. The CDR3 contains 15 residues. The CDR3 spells CASSPNPGGEDTQYF. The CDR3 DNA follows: TGCGCCAGCAGCCCAAACCCAGGGGGCGAGGATACGCAGTATTTT. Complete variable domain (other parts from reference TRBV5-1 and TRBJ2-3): KAGVTQTPRYLIKTRGQQVTLSCSPISGHRSVSWYQQTPGQGLQFLFEYFSETQRNKGNFPGRFSGRQFSNSRSEMNVSTLELGDSALYLCASSPNPGGEDTQYFGPGTRLTVL.

The CDR3 DNA follows: TGTGCCACTACCCGCTCGGGGACAGAATTTTACGAGCAGTACTTC. This gives the protein CATTRSGTEFYEQYF. The chain joins TRBV6-6 to TRBJ2-7; 7 bases are shared with TRBD1. CDR1 and CDR2 from the germline V gene are MNHNY and SVGAGI (reference sequence). With 10 bases clipped from V and 4 bases from J, the junction kept 16 bases outside the gene matches. This CDR3 has 15 residues.

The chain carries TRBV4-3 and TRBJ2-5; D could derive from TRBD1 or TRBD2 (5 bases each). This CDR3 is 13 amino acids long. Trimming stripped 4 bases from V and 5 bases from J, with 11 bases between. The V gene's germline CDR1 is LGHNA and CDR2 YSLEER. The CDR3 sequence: CASSLLGAETQYF. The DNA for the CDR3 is TGCGCCAGCAGCCTACTAGGGGCGGAGACCCAGTACTTC.

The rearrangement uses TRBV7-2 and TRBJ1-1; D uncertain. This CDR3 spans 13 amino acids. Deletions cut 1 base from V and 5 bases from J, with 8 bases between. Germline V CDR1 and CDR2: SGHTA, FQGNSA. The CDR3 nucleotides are TGTGCCAGCAGCTTAGGGGCGGGAACTGAAGCTTTCTTT. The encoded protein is CASSLGAGTEAFF. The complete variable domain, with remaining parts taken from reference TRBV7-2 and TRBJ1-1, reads GAGVSQSPSNKVTEKGKDVELRCDPISGHTALYWYRQSLGQGLEFLIYFQGNSAPDKSGLPSDRFSAERTGGSVSTLTIQRTQQEDSAVYLCASSLGAGTEAFFGQGTRLTVV.

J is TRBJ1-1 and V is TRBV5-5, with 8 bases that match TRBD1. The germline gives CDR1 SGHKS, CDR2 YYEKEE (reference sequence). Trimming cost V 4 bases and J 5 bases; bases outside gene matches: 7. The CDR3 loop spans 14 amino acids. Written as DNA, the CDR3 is TGTGCCAGCAGCCTCAGGGGGCTAGAGACTGAAGCTTTCTTT. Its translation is CASSLRGLETEAFF.

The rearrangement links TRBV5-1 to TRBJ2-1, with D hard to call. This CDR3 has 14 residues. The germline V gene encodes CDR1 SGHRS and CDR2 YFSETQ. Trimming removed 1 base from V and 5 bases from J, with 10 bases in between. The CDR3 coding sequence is TGCGCCAGCAGCTTGTATGCAGCGAACAATGAGCAGTTCTTC. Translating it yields CASSLYAANNEQFF.

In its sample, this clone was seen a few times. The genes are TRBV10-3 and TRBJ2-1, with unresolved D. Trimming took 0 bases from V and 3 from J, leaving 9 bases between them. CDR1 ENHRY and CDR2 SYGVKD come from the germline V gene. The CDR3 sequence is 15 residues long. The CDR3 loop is CAISESMEVYNEQFF. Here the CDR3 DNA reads TGTGCCATCAGTGAGTCGATGGAAGTCTACAATGAGCAGTTCTTC.

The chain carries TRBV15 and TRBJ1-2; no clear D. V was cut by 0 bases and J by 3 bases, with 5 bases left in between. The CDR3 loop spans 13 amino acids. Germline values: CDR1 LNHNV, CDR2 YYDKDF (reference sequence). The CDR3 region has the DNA TGTGCCACCAGCAGAGAATCGGACTATGGCTACACCTTC. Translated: CATSRESDYGYTF.

CDR3 amino acids: CASSGPPPGTANYGYTF. CDR3 bases: TGTGCCAGCAGCGGACCCCCACCCGGGACAGCAAACTATGGCTACACCTTC. The chain links TRBV14 to TRBJ1-2; 7 nucleotides agree with TRBD1. CDR1 and CDR2 from the germline V gene are SGHDN and FVKESK. The CDR3 loop spans 17 amino acids. V shed 5 bases and J 2 bases; nucleotides not matched to a gene: 14.

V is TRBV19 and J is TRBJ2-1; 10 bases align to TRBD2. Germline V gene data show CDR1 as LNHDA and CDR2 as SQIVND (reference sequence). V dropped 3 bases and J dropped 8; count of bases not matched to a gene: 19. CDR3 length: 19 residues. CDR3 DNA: TGTGCCAGTAGTATTTTGGGGCTAGCGGGAGCACGGGCCTTCGATGAGCAGTTCTTC. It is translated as CASSILGLAGARAFDEQFF.

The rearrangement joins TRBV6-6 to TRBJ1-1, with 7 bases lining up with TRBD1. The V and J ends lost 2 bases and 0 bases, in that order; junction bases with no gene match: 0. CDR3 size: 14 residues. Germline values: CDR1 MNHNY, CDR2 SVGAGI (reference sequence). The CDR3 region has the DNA TGTGCCAGCAGTTACCAGGGGGTGAACACTGAAGCTTTCTTT. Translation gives CASSYQGVNTEAFF.

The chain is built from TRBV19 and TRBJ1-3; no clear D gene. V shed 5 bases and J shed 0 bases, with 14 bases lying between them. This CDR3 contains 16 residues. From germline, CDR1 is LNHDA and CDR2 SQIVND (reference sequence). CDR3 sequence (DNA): TGTGCCAGTAGTCTCTCGGCAGGCCCCTCTGGAAACACCATATATTTT. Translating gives CASSLSAGPSGNTIYF.

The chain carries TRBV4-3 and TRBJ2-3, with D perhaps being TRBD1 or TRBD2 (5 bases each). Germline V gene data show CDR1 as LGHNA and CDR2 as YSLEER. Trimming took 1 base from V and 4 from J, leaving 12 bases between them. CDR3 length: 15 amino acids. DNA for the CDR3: TGCGCCAGCAGCCAAGGGGCCCTGGGGGCAGATACGCAGTATTTT. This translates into CASSQGALGADTQYF.

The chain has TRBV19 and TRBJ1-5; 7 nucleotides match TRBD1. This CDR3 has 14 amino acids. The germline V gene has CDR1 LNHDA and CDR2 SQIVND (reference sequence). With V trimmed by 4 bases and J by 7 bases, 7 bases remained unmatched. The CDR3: CASSRGPGGQPQHF. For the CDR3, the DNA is TGTGCCAGTAGTAGGGGACCAGGGGGGCAGCCCCAGCATTTT. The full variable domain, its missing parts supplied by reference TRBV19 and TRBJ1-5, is DGGITQSPKYLFRKEGQNVTLSCEQNLNHDAMYWYRQDPGQGLRLIYYSQIVNDFQKGDIAEGYSVSREKKESFPLTVTSAQKNPTAFYLCASSRGPGGQPQHFGDGTRLSIL.

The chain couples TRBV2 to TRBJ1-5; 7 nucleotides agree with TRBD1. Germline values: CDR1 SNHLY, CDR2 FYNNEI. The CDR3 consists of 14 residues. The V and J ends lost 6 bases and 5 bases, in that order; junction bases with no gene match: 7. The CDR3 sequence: CASSLDRAYQPQHF. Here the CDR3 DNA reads TGTGCCAGCAGCCTTGACAGGGCTTATCAGCCCCAGCATTTT. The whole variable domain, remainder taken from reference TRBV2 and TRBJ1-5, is EPEVTQTPSHQVTQMGQEVILRCVPISNHLYFYWYRQILGQKVEFLVSFYNNEISEKSEIFDDQFSVERPDGSNFTLKIRSTKLEDSAMYFCASSLDRAYQPQHFGDGTRLSIL.

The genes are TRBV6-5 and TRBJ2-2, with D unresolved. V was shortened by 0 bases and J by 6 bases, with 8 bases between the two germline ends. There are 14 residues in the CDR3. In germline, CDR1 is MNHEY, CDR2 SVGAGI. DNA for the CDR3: TGTGCCAGCAGTTACTCGGCTGTGCCCGGGGAGCTGTTTTTT. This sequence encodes CASSYSAVPGELFF.

CDR3 in amino acids: CAISGGTDTQYF. The CDR3 DNA is TGTGCCATTAGCGGGGGCACAGATACGCAGTATTTT. The genes are TRBV10-3 and TRBJ2-3, with 8 bases matching TRBD2. The CDR3 has 12 residues. Germline loops: CDR1 ENHRY, CDR2 SYGVKD. With 9 bases clipped from V and 1 base from J, the junction kept 0 bases outside the gene matches.

The CDR3: CASSLRAGQETQYF. The CDR3 coding sequence is TGTGCCAGCTCACTAAGAGCAGGACAAGAGACCCAGTACTTC. The rearrangement joins TRBV18 to TRBJ2-5; no firm D call. Germline lookup yields CDR1 KGHSH and CDR2 LQKENI. Trimming took 4 bases from V and 2 from J, leaving 11 bases between them. CDR3 length equals 14 residues.

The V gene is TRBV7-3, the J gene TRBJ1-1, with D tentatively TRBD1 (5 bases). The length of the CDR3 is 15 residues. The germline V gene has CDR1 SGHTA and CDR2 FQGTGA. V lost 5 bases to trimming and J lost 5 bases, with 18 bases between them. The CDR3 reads CASSTSPGMWTEAFF. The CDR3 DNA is TGTGCCAGCAGCACATCCCCAGGGATGTGGACTGAAGCTTTCTTT.

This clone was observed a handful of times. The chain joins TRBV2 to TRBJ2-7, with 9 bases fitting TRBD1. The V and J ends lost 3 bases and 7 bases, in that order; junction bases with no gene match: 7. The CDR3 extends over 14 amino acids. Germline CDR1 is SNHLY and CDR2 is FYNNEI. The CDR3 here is CASSDGQGRWEQYF. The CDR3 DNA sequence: TGTGCCAGCAGTGACGGACAGGGGAGGTGGGAGCAGTACTTC.

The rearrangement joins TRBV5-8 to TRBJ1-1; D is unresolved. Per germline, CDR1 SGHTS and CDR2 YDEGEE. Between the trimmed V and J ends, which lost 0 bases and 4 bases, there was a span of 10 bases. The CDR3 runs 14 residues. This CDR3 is CASSLGRPRTEAFF. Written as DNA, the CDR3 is TGTGCCAGCAGCTTGGGGAGACCCCGCACTGAAGCTTTCTTT.

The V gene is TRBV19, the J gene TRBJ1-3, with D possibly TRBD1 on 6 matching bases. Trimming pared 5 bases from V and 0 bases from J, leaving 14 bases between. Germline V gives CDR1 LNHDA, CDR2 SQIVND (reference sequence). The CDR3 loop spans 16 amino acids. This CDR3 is CASSLNRDISGNTIYF. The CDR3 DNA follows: TGTGCCAGTAGTCTGAACCGGGACATCTCTGGAAACACCATATATTTT.

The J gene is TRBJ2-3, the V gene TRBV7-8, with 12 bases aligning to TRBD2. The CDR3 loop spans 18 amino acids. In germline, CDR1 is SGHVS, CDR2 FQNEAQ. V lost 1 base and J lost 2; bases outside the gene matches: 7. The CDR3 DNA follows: TGTGCCAGCAGCTTAGGCGGGTCTAGCGGGAGGGACACAGATACGCAGTATTTT. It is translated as CASSLGGSSGRDTDTQYF. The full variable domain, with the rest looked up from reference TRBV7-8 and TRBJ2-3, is GAGVSQSPRYKVAKRGQDVALRCDPISGHVSLFWYQQALGQGPEFLTYFQNEAQLDKSGLPSDRFFAERPEGSVSTLKIQRTQQEDSAVYLCASSLGGSSGRDTDTQYFGPGTRLTVL.

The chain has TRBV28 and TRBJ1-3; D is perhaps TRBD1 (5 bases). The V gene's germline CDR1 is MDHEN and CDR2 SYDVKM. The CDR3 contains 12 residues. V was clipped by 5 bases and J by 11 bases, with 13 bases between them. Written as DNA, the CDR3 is TGTGCCAGCAGTCTGCAGGGAGTCGCCATATATTTT. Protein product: CASSLQGVAIYF. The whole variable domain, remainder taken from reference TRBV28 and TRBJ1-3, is DVKVTQSSRYLVKRTGEKVFLECVQDMDHENMFWYRQDPGLGLRLIYFSYDVKMKEKGDIPEGYSVSREKKERFSLILESASTNQTSMYLCASSLQGVAIYFGEGSWLTVV.

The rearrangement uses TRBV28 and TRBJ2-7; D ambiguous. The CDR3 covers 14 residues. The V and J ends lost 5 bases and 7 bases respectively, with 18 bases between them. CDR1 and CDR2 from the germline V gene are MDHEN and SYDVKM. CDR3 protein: CASSRDVGMGEQYF. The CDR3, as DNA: TGTGCCAGCAGTCGCGACGTAGGGATGGGGGAGCAGTACTTC.

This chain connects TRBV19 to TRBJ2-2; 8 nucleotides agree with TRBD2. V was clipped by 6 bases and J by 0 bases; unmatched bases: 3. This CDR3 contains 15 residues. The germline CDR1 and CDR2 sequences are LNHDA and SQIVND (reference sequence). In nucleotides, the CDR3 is TGTGCCAGTAGCTGGGGACTAGCGAACACCGGGGAGCTGTTTTTT. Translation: CASSWGLANTGELFF.

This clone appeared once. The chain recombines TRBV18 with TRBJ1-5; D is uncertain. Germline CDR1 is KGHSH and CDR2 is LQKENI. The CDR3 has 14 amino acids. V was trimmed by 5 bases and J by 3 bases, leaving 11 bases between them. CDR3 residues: CASSSSGFNQPQHF. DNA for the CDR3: TGTGCCAGCTCATCATCGGGATTCAATCAGCCCCAGCATTTT.

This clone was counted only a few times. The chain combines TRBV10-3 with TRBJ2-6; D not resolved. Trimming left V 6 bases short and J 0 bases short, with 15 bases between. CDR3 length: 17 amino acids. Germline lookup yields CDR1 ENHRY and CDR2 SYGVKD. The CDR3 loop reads CAIRATASDSGANVLTF. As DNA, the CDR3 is TGTGCCATCAGAGCTACAGCGTCAGACTCTGGGGCCAACGTCCTGACTTTC.